The T cell receptor (beta chain) described here comes from a study of shared clonotypes between healthy human individuals. This CDR3 comprises 14 residues. V was trimmed by 3 bases and J by 6 bases, leaving 15 bases between them. Looked up from germline, CDR1 is SNHLY and CDR2 is FYNNEI. Adult Caucasians living in Nashville, Tennessee made up all of the donors. Produced via immunoSEQ multiplex PCR; TCRdb's table is partial and in-frame only. The sample has 450,000 to 600,000 clones; less than 85% are singletons. Sequencing input: PBMCs. The chain is built from TRBV2 and TRBJ2-7; D is uncertain. The clonotype was recovered from a woman between 40 and 50 years old in good health. Some clones in this sample may be carry-over from other donors' samples. Here the CDR3 DNA reads TGTGCCAGCAGTGAGAGCTTGGCAGGTCCCGAGCAGTACTTC. Protein sequence: CASSESLAGPEQYF. Complete variable domain (other parts from reference TRBV2 and TRBJ2-7): EPEVTQTPSHQVTQMGQEVILRCVPISNHLYFYWYRQILGQKVEFLVSFYNNEISEKSEIFDDQFSVERPDGSNFTLKIRSTKLEDSAMYFCASSESLAGPEQYFGPGTRLTVT.